This T cell receptor (beta chain) was sequenced in a study of T-cell reconstitution after alpha-beta-depleted transplantation in children. The CDR3 spans 15 residues. V lost 4 bases to trimming and J lost 0 bases, with 13 bases between them. The germline V gene encodes CDR1 DFQATT and CDR2 SNEGSKA (reference sequence). This clonotype was seen repeatedly, ten times or more. A library of TCRbeta sequences, prepared with unique molecular identifiers, was generated. TCRdb processed the PCR reads anew with MiXCR; each CDR3 protein has one entry. Counted here are 120,000 to 150,000 distinct CDR3 sequences, 7.5% to 9% occurring once; the ten biggest clones make up 15% to 20%.

The input for sequencing was PBMCs, mostly from graft donor cells, taken 180 days after TCRalphabeta/CD19-depleted stem cell transplant. The rearrangement joins TRBV20-1 to TRBJ1-5; TRBD1 might be the D (6 bases). The TCR originated in a female patient aged 2-9 years who had a stem cell transplant for congenital amegakaryocytic thrombocytopenia, so the T cells may come from the graft donor. This CDR3 reads CSATPGHNSNQPQHF. The DNA of the CDR3 is TGCAGTGCTACCCCGGGACACAATAGCAATCAGCCCCAGCATTTT.